Presented here are 18 T cell receptor beta chains from one specimen sequenced in a study of Ad26.COV2.S vaccination and SARS-CoV-2 variants. TCRdb keeps only in-frame clones here, not all; method: immunoSEQ multiplex PCR. The sample carries about 330,000 clones, under 90% recorded once. Treatment: approximately 18 received Ad26.COV2.S at low or high dose, single or two shots; about five received placebo; per-sample allocation not given. Day 63 after the first vaccine or placebo injection was the time point for sampling. This sample comprised peripheral blood, obtained in a trial of Ad26.COV2.S vaccine versus placebo. The receptors were gathered from a person between 18 and 59 years old who received the Ad26.COV2.S COVID-19 vaccine or a placebo.

The chain couples TRBV27 to TRBJ2-1; 13 positions agree with TRBD2. Trimming cost V 8 bases and J 10 bases; bases outside gene matches: 11. The CDR3 has 15 residues. CDR1 is MNHEY and CDR2 is SMNVEV in the germline V gene (reference sequence). CDR3 in DNA: TGTGCCAGCTCCGGACTAGCGGGAGTTTCTGGAGAGCAGTTCTTC. Residues: CASSGLAGVSGEQFF.

The chain has TRBV5-1 and TRBJ2-7; possibly TRBD1 for D (5 bases). The CDR3 is 14 residues long. Trimming shortened V by 2 bases and J by 0 bases, and 9 bases separated the two germline ends. From germline, CDR1 is SGHRS and CDR2 YFSETQ. CDR3 region: CASSLGDGSYEQYV. CDR3 nucleotide sequence: TGCGCCAGCAGCTTAGGGGATGGCTCCTACGAGCAGTACGTC.

Only a few counts were recorded for this clone. The J gene is TRBJ1-2, the V gene TRBV7-8; D is perhaps TRBD1 (5 bases). This CDR3 comprises 13 residues. Per germline, CDR1 SGHVS and CDR2 FQNEAQ. V lost 5 bases and J 7 bases, leaving 14 bases between the germline ends. CDR3 in DNA: TGTGCCAGCAGCCCCTCCGGGGGTCTTGGCTACACCTTC. It codes for CASSPSGGLGYTF.

The rearrangement links TRBV9 to TRBJ2-6; D might be TRBD1 (5 bases). Per germline, CDR1 SGDLS and CDR2 YYNGEE. The CDR3 covers 16 residues. Trimming stripped 3 bases from V and 0 bases from J, with 10 bases between. In DNA form, the CDR3 reads TGTGCCAGCAGCGCCAGGGTTACCTCTGGGGCCAACGTCCTGACTTTC. Amino acid sequence: CASSARVTSGANVLTF.

The chain joins TRBV19 to TRBJ2-1; 9 bases agree with TRBD1. Germline lookup yields CDR1 LNHDA and CDR2 SQIVND (reference sequence). V gave up 7 bases and J gave up 8 bases; unmatched junction bases: 12. The CDR3 sequence is 15 residues long. The CDR3 sequence: CASNSEDRGTYEQFF. The CDR3 DNA is TGTGCCAGTAACAGCGAGGACAGGGGAACCTATGAGCAGTTCTTC.

V is TRBV6-5 and J is TRBJ1-1; 7 bases are a match to TRBD1. CDR1 and CDR2 (germline): MNHEY, SVGAGI. With V trimmed by 6 bases and J by 0 bases, 4 bases remained unmatched. This CDR3 has 14 residues. The CDR3 coding sequence is TGTGCCAGCAGCCACAGGGGCATGAACACTGAAGCTTTCTTT. Its protein is CASSHRGMNTEAFF.

This chain uses TRBV25-1 with TRBJ2-3; D remains ambiguous. V was shortened by 4 bases and J by 6 bases, with 14 bases between the two germline ends. The CDR3 has 14 residues. The germline gives CDR1 MGHDK, CDR2 SYGVNS. CDR3 amino acids: CASSVGGSSDTQYF. Written as DNA, the CDR3 is TGTGCCAGCAGTGTGGGCGGATCATCGGATACGCAGTATTTT.

V is TRBV7-8 and J is TRBJ2-1; D might be TRBD2 (5 bases). Trimming removed 1 base at V and 15 bases at J, with 13 bases between. The germline gives CDR1 SGHVS, CDR2 FQNEAQ. There are 12 residues in the CDR3. CDR3 sequence reads: CASSLVTGSRFF. The CDR3 DNA reads as TGTGCCAGCAGCTTAGTTACGGGGTCGCGGTTCTTC.

The V call is TRBV27, the J call TRBJ2-7; D unresolved. CDR1 is MNHEY and CDR2 is SMNVEV in the germline V gene (reference sequence). This CDR3 has 13 amino acids. V was clipped by 3 bases and J by 3 bases, with 9 bases between them. The CDR3 region has the DNA TGTGCCAGCAGTTTTACTAATCTCTACGAGCAGTACTTC. Translating it yields CASSFTNLYEQYF.

The chain combines TRBV7-3 with TRBJ1-5; D is uncertain. V gave up 5 bases and J gave up 5 bases, with 10 bases separating them. Germline V gene data show CDR1 as SGHTA and CDR2 as FQGTGA. This CDR3 spans 13 amino acids. CDR3 nucleotides: TGTGCCAGCAGCCCCACCCGCTATCAGCCCCAGCATTTT. Amino acid sequence: CASSPTRYQPQHF.

The V and J genes are TRBV19 and TRBJ1-1; TRBD1 matches at 7 bases. V dropped 7 bases and J dropped 6; count of bases not matched to a gene: 8. The CDR3 is made up of 13 amino acids. Germline CDR1 reads LNHDA; CDR2 reads SQIVND (reference sequence). The CDR3: CASTLTGSAEAFF. In nucleotides, the CDR3 is TGTGCCAGTACCTTGACAGGGTCGGCTGAAGCTTTCTTT.

CDR3 in amino acids: CASSSLGDSGNTIYF. The CDR3 nucleotides are TGTGCCAGCTCTAGCTTGGGGGACTCTGGAAACACCATATATTTT. The chain couples TRBV18 to TRBJ1-3; D may be TRBD1 (5 bases). The CDR3 contains 15 residues. Germline CDR1 is KGHSH and CDR2 is LQKENI. Trimming took off 6 bases at V and 0 bases at J, with 12 bases between the two ends.

V usage is TRBV4-2 and J usage is TRBJ2-1; unclear D gene. Trimming stripped 0 bases from V and 9 bases from J, with 6 bases between. Per the germline V gene, CDR1 is LGHNA and CDR2 is YNFKEQ. There are 12 residues in the CDR3. The CDR3 DNA follows: TGTGCCAGCAGCCAAGATAGTACTGAGCAGTTCTTC. This gives the protein CASSQDSTEQFF.

The chain has TRBV28 and TRBJ2-7, with D perhaps matching TRBD2 (6 bases). The length of the CDR3 is 13 residues. Germline-derived CDR1 and CDR2 are MDHEN and SYDVKM. The V and J ends lost 5 bases and 6 bases respectively, with 14 bases between them. CDR3 region: CASSPLTSSEQYV. The CDR3 DNA reads TGTGCCAGCAGTCCCTTGACTAGTAGCGAGCAGTACGTC.

The chain employs TRBV12-3 or TRBV12-4 and TRBJ1-2; D unclear. Trimming left V 3 bases short and J 6 bases short, with 5 bases between. There are 11 residues in the CDR3. The chain's CDR3 is CASSLTDGYTF. DNA for the CDR3: TGTGCCAGCAGTTTGACGGATGGCTACACCTTC.

This clone was counted a single time. The chain employs TRBV19 and TRBJ1-5; D remains ambiguous. Trimming took off 3 bases at V and 0 bases at J, with 9 bases between the two ends. Germline V gene data show CDR1 as LNHDA and CDR2 as SQIVND (reference sequence). This CDR3 has 15 amino acids. CDR3 DNA: TGTGCCAGTAGTATGAACGAGTATAGCAATCAGCCCCAGCATTTT. Its translation: CASSMNEYSNQPQHF.

This chain links TRBV30 with TRBJ1-1; no firm D call. Germline CDR1 and CDR2: GTSNPN and SVGIG (reference sequence). V gave up 3 bases and J gave up 2 bases, with 10 bases separating them. The CDR3 has 13 residues. CDR3 sequence: CAWRGTVNTEAFF. CDR3 coding DNA: TGTGCCTGGAGAGGTACAGTTAACACTGAAGCTTTCTTT.

V usage is TRBV7-7 and J usage is TRBJ2-3; the match to TRBD2 covers 11 bases. The CDR3 contains 15 residues. The germline V gene has CDR1 SSHAT and CDR2 FNYEAQ (reference sequence). The ends lost 6 bases at V and 2 bases at J; junction bases unmatched: 4. CDR3 residues: CASSQLAGATDTQYF. CDR3 DNA sequence: TGTGCCAGCAGTCAACTAGCGGGGGCCACAGATACGCAGTATTTT.